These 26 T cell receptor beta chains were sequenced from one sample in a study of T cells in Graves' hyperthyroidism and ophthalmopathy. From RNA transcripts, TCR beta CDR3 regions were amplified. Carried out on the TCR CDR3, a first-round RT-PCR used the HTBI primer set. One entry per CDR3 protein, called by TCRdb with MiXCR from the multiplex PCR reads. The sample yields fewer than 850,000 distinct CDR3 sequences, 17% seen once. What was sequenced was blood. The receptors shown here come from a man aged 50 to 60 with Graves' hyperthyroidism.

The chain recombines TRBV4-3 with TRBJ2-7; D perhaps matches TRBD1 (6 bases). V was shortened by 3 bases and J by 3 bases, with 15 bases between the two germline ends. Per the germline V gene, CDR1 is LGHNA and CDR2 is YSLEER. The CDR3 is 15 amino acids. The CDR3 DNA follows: TGCGCCAGCAGCCAGACCCAGGACAGCTTCTACGAGCAGTACTTC. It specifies CASSQTQDSFYEQYF.

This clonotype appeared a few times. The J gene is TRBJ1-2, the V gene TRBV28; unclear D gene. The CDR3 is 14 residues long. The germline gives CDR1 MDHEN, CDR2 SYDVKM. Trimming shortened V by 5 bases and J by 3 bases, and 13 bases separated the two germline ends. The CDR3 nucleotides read TGTGCCAGCAGTCCCCCAGAGGGTTACTATGGCTACACCTTC. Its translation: CASSPPEGYYGYTF.

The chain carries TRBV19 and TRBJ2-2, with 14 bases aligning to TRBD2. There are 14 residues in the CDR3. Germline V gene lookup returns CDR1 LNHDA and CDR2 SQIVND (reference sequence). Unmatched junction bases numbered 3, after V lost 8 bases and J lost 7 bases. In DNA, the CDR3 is TGTGCCAGTGGACTAGCGGGAGGAATCGGGGAGCTGTTTTTT. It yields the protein CASGLAGGIGELFF.

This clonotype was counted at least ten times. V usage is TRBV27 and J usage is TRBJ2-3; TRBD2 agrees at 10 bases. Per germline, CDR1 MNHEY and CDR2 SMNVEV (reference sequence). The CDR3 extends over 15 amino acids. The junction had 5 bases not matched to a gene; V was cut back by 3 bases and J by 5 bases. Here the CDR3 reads CASSFLVAGGDTQYF. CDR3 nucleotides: TGTGCCAGCAGTTTCCTAGTAGCGGGAGGAGATACGCAGTATTTT.

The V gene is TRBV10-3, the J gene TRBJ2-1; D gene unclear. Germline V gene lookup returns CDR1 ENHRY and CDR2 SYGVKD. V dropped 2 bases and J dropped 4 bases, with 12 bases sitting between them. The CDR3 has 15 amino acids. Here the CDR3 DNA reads TGTGCCATCAGTGAGCCCAACGGCCAATACAATGAGCAGTTCTTC. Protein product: CAISEPNGQYNEQFF.

This CDR3 is CAWSGTSGRFGEQYF. CDR3 DNA sequence: TGTGCCTGGAGTGGGACTAGCGGGAGGTTCGGCGAGCAGTACTTC. J is TRBJ2-7 and V is TRBV30, with 14 bases lining up with TRBD2. J was trimmed by 6 bases and V by 1 base; bases with no gene match: 5. CDR3 size: 15 residues. The V gene's germline CDR1 is GTSNPN and CDR2 SVGIG (reference sequence).

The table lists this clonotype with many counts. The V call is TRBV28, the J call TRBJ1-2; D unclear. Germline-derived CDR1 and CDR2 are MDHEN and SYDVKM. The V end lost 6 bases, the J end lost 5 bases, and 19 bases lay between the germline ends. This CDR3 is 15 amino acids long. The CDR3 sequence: CASSSEGPDNYGYTF. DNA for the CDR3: TGTGCCAGCAGCTCGGAAGGTCCTGATAATTATGGCTACACCTTC.

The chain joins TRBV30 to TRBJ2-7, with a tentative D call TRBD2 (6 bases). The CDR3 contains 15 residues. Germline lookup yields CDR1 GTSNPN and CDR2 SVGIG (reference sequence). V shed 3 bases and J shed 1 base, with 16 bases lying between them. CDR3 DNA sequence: TGTGCCTGGAGAATGGCCCGGGGGACTTCCTACGAGCAGTACTTC. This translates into CAWRMARGTSYEQYF. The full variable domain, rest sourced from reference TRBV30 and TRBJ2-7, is SQTIHQWPATLVQPVGSPLSLECTVEGTSNPNLYWYRQAAGRGLQLLFYSVGIGQISSEVPQNLSASRPQDRQFILSSKKLLLSDSGFYLCAWRMARGTSYEQYFGPGTRLTVT.

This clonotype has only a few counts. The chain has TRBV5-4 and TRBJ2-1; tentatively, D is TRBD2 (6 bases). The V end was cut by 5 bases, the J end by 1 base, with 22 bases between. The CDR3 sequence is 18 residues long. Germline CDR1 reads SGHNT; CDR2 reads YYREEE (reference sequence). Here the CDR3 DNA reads TGTGCCAGCAGTAGGCCCGGGACTGGATCATTGTCCTACAATGAGCAGTTCTTC. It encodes CASSRPGTGSLSYNEQFF.

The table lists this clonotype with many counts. The CDR3 loop is CASSSAGHLLYNEQFF. CDR3 nucleotide sequence: TGTGCCAGCAGTTCAGCGGGACATCTTCTTTACAATGAGCAGTTCTTC. The V and J genes are TRBV27 and TRBJ2-1, with a weak D call TRBD2 (7 bases). The CDR3 spans 16 residues. The germline CDR1 and CDR2 sequences are MNHEY and SMNVEV (reference sequence). V lost 4 bases and J 4 bases, leaving 17 bases between the germline ends.

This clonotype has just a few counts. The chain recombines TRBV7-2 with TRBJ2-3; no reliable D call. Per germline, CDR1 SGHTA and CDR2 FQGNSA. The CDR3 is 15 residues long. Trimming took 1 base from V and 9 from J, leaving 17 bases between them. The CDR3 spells CASSLEGHPTFTQYF. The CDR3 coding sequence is TGTGCCAGCAGCTTAGAAGGTCACCCAACTTTCACGCAGTATTTT.

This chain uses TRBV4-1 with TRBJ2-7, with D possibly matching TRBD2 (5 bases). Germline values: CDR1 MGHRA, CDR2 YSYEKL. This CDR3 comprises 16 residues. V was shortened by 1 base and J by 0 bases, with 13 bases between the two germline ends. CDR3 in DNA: TGCGCCAGCAGCCAAGTTCCCCGGGGTAGCTCCTACGAGCAGTACTTC. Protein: CASSQVPRGSSYEQYF.

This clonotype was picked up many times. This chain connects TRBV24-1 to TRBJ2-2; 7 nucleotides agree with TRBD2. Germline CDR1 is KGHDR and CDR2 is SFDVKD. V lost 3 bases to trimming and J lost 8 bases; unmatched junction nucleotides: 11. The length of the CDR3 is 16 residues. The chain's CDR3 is CATSDPRPAGEGELFF. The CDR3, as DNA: TGTGCCACCAGTGATCCCCGGCCGGCGGGAGAGGGGGAGCTGTTTTTT.

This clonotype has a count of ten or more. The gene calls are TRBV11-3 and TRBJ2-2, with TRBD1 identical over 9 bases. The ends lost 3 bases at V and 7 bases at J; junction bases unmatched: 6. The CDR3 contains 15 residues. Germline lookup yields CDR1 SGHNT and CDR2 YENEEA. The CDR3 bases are TGTGCCAGCAGCTTGGGACAGGGAGGGCACGGGGAGCTGTTTTTT. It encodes CASSLGQGGHGELFF.

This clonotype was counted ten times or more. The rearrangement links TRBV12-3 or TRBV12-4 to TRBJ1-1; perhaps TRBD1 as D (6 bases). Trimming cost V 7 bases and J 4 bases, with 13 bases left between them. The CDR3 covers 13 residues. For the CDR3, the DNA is TGTGCCAGCACCCACAGGGAAGGCACTGAAGCTTTCTTT. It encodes CASTHREGTEAFF.

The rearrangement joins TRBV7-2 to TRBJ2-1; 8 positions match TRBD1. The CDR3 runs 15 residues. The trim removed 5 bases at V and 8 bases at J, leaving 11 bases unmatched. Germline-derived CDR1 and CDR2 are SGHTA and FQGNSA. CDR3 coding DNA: TGTGCCAGCAGCGCAGAGGCAGGGGGCGGGCATGAGCAGTTCTTC. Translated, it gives CASSAEAGGGHEQFF.

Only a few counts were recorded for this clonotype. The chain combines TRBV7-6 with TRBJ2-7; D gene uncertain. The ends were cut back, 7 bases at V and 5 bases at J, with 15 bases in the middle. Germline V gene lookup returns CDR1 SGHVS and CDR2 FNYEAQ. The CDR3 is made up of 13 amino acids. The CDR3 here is CASTGYQEHEQYF. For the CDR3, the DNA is TGTGCCAGCACCGGATATCAGGAACACGAGCAGTACTTC.

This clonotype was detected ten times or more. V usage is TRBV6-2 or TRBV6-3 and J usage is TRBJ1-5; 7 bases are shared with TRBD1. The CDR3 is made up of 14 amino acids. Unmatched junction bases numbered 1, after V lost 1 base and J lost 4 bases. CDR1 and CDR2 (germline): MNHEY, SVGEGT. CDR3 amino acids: CASSYLQGNQPQHF. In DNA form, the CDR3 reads TGTGCCAGCAGTTACTTACAGGGGAATCAGCCCCAGCATTTT.

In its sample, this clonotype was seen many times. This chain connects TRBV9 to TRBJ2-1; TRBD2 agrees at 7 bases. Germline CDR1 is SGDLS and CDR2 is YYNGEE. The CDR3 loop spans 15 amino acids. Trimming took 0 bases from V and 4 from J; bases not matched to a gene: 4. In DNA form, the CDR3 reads TGTGCCAGCAGCGTAGATGGTAGCGGGTACAATGAGCAGTTCTTC. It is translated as CASSVDGSGYNEQFF.

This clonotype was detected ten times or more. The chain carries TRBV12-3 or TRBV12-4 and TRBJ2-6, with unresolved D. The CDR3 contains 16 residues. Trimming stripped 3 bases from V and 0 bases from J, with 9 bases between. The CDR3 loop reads CASSFLRRSGANVLTF. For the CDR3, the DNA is TGTGCCAGCAGTTTTTTGCGGCGCTCTGGGGCCAACGTCCTGACTTTC.

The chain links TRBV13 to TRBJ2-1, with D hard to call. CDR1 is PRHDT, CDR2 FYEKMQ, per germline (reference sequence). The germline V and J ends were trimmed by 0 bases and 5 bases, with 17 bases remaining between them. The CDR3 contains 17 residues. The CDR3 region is CASSLGLGTYGDNEQFF. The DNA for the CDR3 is TGTGCCAGCAGCTTAGGCCTAGGTACGTACGGAGACAATGAGCAGTTCTTC. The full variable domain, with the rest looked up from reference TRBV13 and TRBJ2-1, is AAGVIQSPRHLIKEKRETATLKCYPIPRHDTVYWYQQGPGQDPQFLISFYEKMQSDKGSIPDRFSAQQFSDYHSELNMSSLELGDSALYFCASSLGLGTYGDNEQFFGPGTRLTVL.

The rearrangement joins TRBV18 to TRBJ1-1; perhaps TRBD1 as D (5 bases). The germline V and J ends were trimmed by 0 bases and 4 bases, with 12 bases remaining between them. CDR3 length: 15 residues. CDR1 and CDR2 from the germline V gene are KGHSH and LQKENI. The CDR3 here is CASSPPGPVATEAFF. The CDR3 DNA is TGTGCCAGCTCACCACCGGGACCCGTTGCCACTGAAGCTTTCTTT.

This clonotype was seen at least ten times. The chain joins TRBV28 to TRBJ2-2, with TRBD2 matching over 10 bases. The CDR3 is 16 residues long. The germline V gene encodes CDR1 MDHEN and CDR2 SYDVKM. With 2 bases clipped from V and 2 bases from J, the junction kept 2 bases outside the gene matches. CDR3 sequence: CASSLSGRGNTGELFF. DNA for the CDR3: TGTGCCAGCAGTTTAAGCGGGAGGGGTAACACCGGGGAGCTGTTTTTT.

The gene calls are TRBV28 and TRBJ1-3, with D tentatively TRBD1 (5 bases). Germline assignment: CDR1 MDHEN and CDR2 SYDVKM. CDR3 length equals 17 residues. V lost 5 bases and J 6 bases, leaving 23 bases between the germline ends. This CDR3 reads CASSVRVPSRFENTIYF. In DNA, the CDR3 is TGTGCCAGCAGTGTCAGGGTCCCCTCCAGGTTCGAAAACACCATATATTTT.

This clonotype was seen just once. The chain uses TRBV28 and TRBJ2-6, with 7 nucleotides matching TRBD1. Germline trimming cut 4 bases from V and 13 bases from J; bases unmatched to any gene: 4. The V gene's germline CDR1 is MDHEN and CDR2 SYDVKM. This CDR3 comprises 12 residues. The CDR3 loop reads CASSSPGQVLTF. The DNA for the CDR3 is TGTGCCAGCAGTTCTCCGGGACAGGTCCTGACTTTC.

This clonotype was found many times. CDR3 sequence (DNA): TGTGCCAGCAGTCGGCCTAACTACAATGAGCAGTTCTTC. Translating it yields CASSRPNYNEQFF. The genes are TRBV6-2 or TRBV6-3 and TRBJ2-1; D is ambiguous. The V and J ends lost 5 bases and 3 bases respectively, with 8 bases between them. Per germline, CDR1 MNHEY and CDR2 SVGEGT. The CDR3 covers 13 residues.